This T cell receptor beta chain was captured in a study of identical twins. Study-level results: Within twin pairs, the out-of-frame alpha sequences they shared showed excess low generation probability. Cord blood beta clonotypes that were abundant carried fewer insertions, and memory repertoires showed no such trend.

About this clonotype itself: Its antigen is still unknown.

Each CDR3 protein gets one entry after TCRdb re-called the 5' RACE reads with MiXCR. Seen here are hundreds of thousands of distinct CDR3 sequences, roughly 20% observed once, and the top ten hold around 4.4%. V was pared by 1 base and J by 4 bases, with 10 bases between. CDR3 length equals 14 residues. Germline V lookup: CDR1 DFQATT, CDR2 SNEGSKA (reference sequence). Only healthy Caucasians were included as donors. In addition, the sample was reused for a study of T cells expressing NK-cell markers.

This sequence originates from a young woman in good health. The chain has TRBV20-1 and TRBJ1-4; D is undetermined. Source material: PBMCs. CDR3 bases: TGCAGTGCTAGAGCTCGGAGATATAATGAAAAACTGTTTTTT. Its protein product is CSARARRYNEKLFF.